This T cell receptor beta chain was identified during a study of post-analysis software for immune sequencing data. Study-level information: Secondary progressive, relapsing-remitting and progressive-relapsing multiple sclerosis were among the included disease courses.

CDR3 length: 15 amino acids. Germline loops: CDR1 ENHRY, CDR2 SYGVKD. Trimming cost V 0 bases and J 6 bases, with 12 bases left between them. To note about this clonotype: What it binds is unknown.

Study-wide results and caveats: Patients had higher frequencies than controls of about 5 TRBV segments, including TRBV5-6, TRBV5-1 and TRBV20-1. Multiple sclerosis patients had significantly lower normalized Chao1 diversity than controls.

TCR beta libraries were prepared from cDNA with unique molecular identifiers. TCRdb re-called the PCR reads with MiXCR, one entry per CDR3 protein. This table holds hundreds of thousands of distinct CDR3 sequences, roughly 36% found once. This rearrangement joins TRBV10-3 to TRBJ2-1; D unclear. Source material: blood. The source is a girl aged 10-17 years with multiple sclerosis. The CDR3 region is CAISESTAPGNEQFF. Written as DNA, the CDR3 is TGTGCCATCAGTGAGTCAACTGCCCCCGGCAATGAGCAGTTCTTC.